The clone carrying this TCR beta chain was detected many times. Other DNA variants within this sample encode the same CDR3. The CDR3 sequence is 12 residues long. V lost 0 bases and J lost 5, with 6 bases in between. CDR1 SGHRS and CDR2 YFSETQ come from the germline V gene. Generated by immunoSEQ multiplex PCR, the TCRdb table keeps only in-frame clones and is missing some. The table shows some 150,000 clones, with 70% to 80% occurring only once. This record comes from a study of cytotoxic CD8 clonotypes in ibrutinib-treated CLL. Study information: Enrolment comprised eleven to twelve relapsed/refractory and roughly 15 treatment-naive patients; some 18 were IGHV unmutated. Median treatment time before response sampling was 12 months, range 6 to 36.

Material: PBMCs, obtained after 24 months of ibrutinib treatment. The clonotype originates from a human donor with chronic lymphocytic leukemia. The chain combines TRBV5-1 with TRBJ2-7, with D unresolved. This chain's CDR3 is CASSLEGNEQYF. The CDR3 DNA is TGCGCCAGCAGCTTGGAAGGGAACGAGCAGTACTTC.